The 24 T cell receptor beta chains below were found in one sample sequenced in a study of vaccination effects on CD4 cells after COVID-19. Using viral peptide pools, the ViraFEST assay grew out antigen-specific CD4+ T cells prior to sequencing. When around nine days of culture had elapsed, CD4+ T cells were isolated. Each vaccine recipient was nucleocapsid antibody negative and had no prior SARS-CoV-2 infection. Assay: immunoSEQ multiplex PCR; the TCRdb copy retains only in-frame clones and omits some. The table records about 20,000 clones, 65% to 85% of them present only once. Their antigens remain unidentified. The source was CD4+ T cells from PBMCs cultured with HCoV-NL63 spike peptides, collected before COVID-19 vaccination. Every receptor here comes from a human donor who received a COVID-19 vaccine.

J is TRBJ2-7 and V is TRBV18, with D unresolved. The germline V gene has CDR1 KGHSH and CDR2 LQKENI. The V end lost 5 bases, the J end lost 2 bases, and 13 bases lay between the germline ends. CDR3 size: 14 residues. CDR3 protein: CASSSMGPPYEQYF. The CDR3 DNA reads TGTGCCAGCTCATCTATGGGTCCCCCCTACGAGCAGTACTTC.

The CDR3 DNA reads as TGCGCCAGCAGTGGGACAGGACCTTATGGCTACACCTTC. Protein product: CASSGTGPYGYTF. The chain links TRBV10-1 to TRBJ1-2; the match to TRBD1 covers 7 bases. Germline values: CDR1 WNHNN, CDR2 SYGVQD (reference sequence). Trimming cost V 4 bases and J 5 bases; bases outside gene matches: 4. The CDR3 totals 13 residues.

The V call is TRBV4-1, the J call TRBJ2-4, with no clear D. Germline V gene lookup returns CDR1 MGHRA and CDR2 YSYEKL. CDR3 length: 15 amino acids. With 0 bases removed from V and 7 bases from J, the gap between germline ends came to 13 bases. Written as DNA, the CDR3 is TGCGCCAGCAGCCAAGATGGCAGAGTGGCGAACATTCAGTACTTC. Protein sequence: CASSQDGRVANIQYF.

The CDR3: CASNGGPRDRDSPLHF. The CDR3 DNA reads as TGTGCCAGCAACGGGGGCCCCCGGGACAGGGACTCACCCCTCCACTTT. V and J are TRBV5-6 and TRBJ1-6; the match to TRBD1 covers 9 bases. Trimming cost V 6 bases and J 10 bases; bases outside gene matches: 14. Germline V gene sequence: CDR1 SGHDT, CDR2 YYEEEE. This CDR3 has 16 amino acids.

J is TRBJ1-1 and V is TRBV7-9, with D unclear. The CDR3 is made up of 15 amino acids. V dropped 0 bases and J dropped 4 bases, with 12 bases sitting between them. CDR1 SEHNR and CDR2 FQNEAQ come from the germline V gene (reference sequence). For the CDR3, the DNA is TGTGCCAGCAGCTTAGCGAATTCTCCCCGCACTGAAGCTTTCTTT. Protein sequence: CASSLANSPRTEAFF.

V gene TRBV28 combines with J gene TRBJ2-1; tentative D call: TRBD1 (5 bases). The V end was cut by 7 bases, the J end by 0 bases, with 16 bases between. Germline assignment: CDR1 MDHEN and CDR2 SYDVKM. The CDR3 runs to 16 residues. The CDR3 sequence is CASTSTGVSSYNEQFF. CDR3 sequence (DNA): TGTGCCAGCACCTCCACAGGAGTTAGCTCCTACAATGAGCAGTTCTTC.

This clone is medium-sized within its sample. V is TRBV10-2 and J is TRBJ2-1; 13 nucleotides match TRBD2. With 5 bases clipped from V and 6 bases from J, the junction kept 4 bases outside the gene matches. This CDR3 spans 15 amino acids. From germline, CDR1 is WSHSY and CDR2 SAAADI. Written as DNA, the CDR3 is TGCGCCAGCAGTACTAGCGGGGGGGCGGGCAATGAGCAGTTCTTC. As protein: CASSTSGGAGNEQFF.

The chain recombines TRBV7-9 with TRBJ2-5; 13 bases are shared with TRBD2. Germline V gene sequence: CDR1 SEHNR, CDR2 FQNEAQ (reference sequence). The V and J ends lost 5 bases and 3 bases, in that order; junction bases with no gene match: 6. The CDR3 loop spans 16 amino acids. CDR3 in DNA: TGTGCCAGCAGCGCGCCGGGACTAGCGGGAAAAGAGACCCAGTACTTC. Translation: CASSAPGLAGKETQYF.

V gene TRBV24-1 combines with J gene TRBJ2-2; TRBD1 might be the D (6 bases). The CDR3 totals 13 residues. Germline CDR1 is KGHDR and CDR2 is SFDVKD. The V gene lost 6 bases and the J gene lost 4 bases, with 8 bases spanning the gap. The CDR3 is CATSHRVTGELFF. Written as DNA, the CDR3 is TGTGCCACCAGTCACAGGGTCACCGGGGAGCTGTTTTTT.

This clone was counted once. This chain joins TRBV27 and TRBJ2-5; the match to TRBD1 covers 10 bases. V shed 5 bases, J shed 2 bases, and the junction held 5 bases outside the gene matches. The CDR3 is 15 residues long. The germline V gene encodes CDR1 MNHEY and CDR2 SMNVEV (reference sequence). The CDR3 sequence is CASSPGTGVQETQYF. The CDR3 nucleotides are TGTGCCAGCAGTCCAGGGACAGGGGTTCAAGAGACCCAGTACTTC.

This clone is large in the sample. V is TRBV7-2 and J is TRBJ2-2; D remains ambiguous. CDR1 SGHTA and CDR2 FQGNSA come from the germline V gene. The CDR3 is made up of 13 amino acids. With 1 base removed from V and 6 bases from J, the gap between germline ends came to 6 bases. The DNA for the CDR3 is TGTGCCAGCAGCTTAGGTCCGGCCGGGGAGCTGTTTTTT. Translated, it gives CASSLGPAGELFF.

The rearrangement uses TRBV6-1 and TRBJ1-1, with D perhaps TRBD1 (6 bases). The ends were cut back, 1 base at V and 4 bases at J, with 16 bases in the middle. The length of the CDR3 is 16 residues. In germline, CDR1 is MNHNS, CDR2 SASEGT. CDR3 region: CASSEGGRGRFTEAFF. The CDR3 DNA sequence: TGTGCCAGCAGTGAAGGTGGCAGGGGTAGGTTCACTGAAGCTTTCTTT.

This chain uses TRBV28 with TRBJ2-3; D remains ambiguous. The germline gives CDR1 MDHEN, CDR2 SYDVKM. V shed 3 bases and J shed 1 base, with 11 bases lying between them. The CDR3 length is 15 residues. The CDR3 loop reads CASSLKPKGTDTQYF. The CDR3 DNA follows: TGTGCCAGCAGTTTGAAGCCGAAAGGCACAGATACGCAGTATTTT.

V gene TRBV7-8 combines with J gene TRBJ2-7; tentatively, D is TRBD1 or TRBD2 (5 bases each). This CDR3 contains 16 residues. From germline, CDR1 is SGHVS and CDR2 FQNEAQ. V lost 2 bases, J lost 1 base, and 15 bases lay in between. The CDR3 DNA is TGTGCCAGCAGCTTATACGGCCCCGGGGCATCCTACGAGCAGTACTTC. Encoded protein: CASSLYGPGASYEQYF.

The V call is TRBV3-1 (or the pseudogene TRBV3-2), the J call TRBJ2-1, with 7 bases fitting TRBD1. Per germline, CDR1 LGHDT and CDR2 YNNKEL (reference sequence). The CDR3 runs to 15 residues. The J segment lost 0 bases and the V segment lost 5 bases, leaving 4 bases of the junction unmatched. The CDR3 DNA sequence: TGTGCCAGCAGCGGGGACAGAAACTCCTACAATGAGCAGTTCTTC. Protein: CASSGDRNSYNEQFF.

The chain carries TRBV19 and TRBJ1-2; D gene uncertain. Trimming shortened V by 1 base and J by 1 base, and 10 bases separated the two germline ends. The germline gives CDR1 LNHDA, CDR2 SQIVND (reference sequence). The CDR3 has 15 residues. CDR3 nucleotides: TGTGCCAGTAGTATAGCTAACGGAATTAACTATGGCTACACCTTC. Encoded protein: CASSIANGINYGYTF.

This chain links TRBV7-7 with TRBJ2-5, with a weak D call TRBD1 (6 bases). The V gene lost 7 bases and the J gene lost 1 base, with 16 bases spanning the gap. The CDR3 is made up of 15 amino acids. Per germline, CDR1 SSHAT and CDR2 FNYEAQ (reference sequence). The CDR3 sequence: CASTTGRTAQETQYF. CDR3 coding DNA: TGTGCCAGCACAACGGGAAGGACAGCCCAAGAGACCCAGTACTTC. The whole variable domain, remainder taken from reference TRBV7-7 and TRBJ2-5, is GAGVSQSPRYKVTKRGQDVTLRCDPISSHATLYWYQQALGQGPEFLTYFNYEAQPDKSGLPSDRFSAERPEGSISTLTIQRTEQRDSAMYRCASTTGRTAQETQYFGPGTRLLVL.

The gene calls are TRBV20-1 and TRBJ2-5, with TRBD2 matching over 9 bases. V trimming: 3 bases; J trimming: 0 bases; junction bases outside the gene matches: 8. The CDR3 runs 16 residues. In germline, CDR1 is DFQATT, CDR2 SNEGSKA (reference sequence). This CDR3 reads CSASALLAGNQETQYF. CDR3 bases: TGCAGTGCTAGTGCCCTACTAGCGGGTAACCAAGAGACCCAGTACTTC.

This chain uses TRBV24-1 with TRBJ2-2; tentative D call: TRBD1 (6 bases). Germline V gives CDR1 KGHDR, CDR2 SFDVKD. The CDR3 is 14 residues long. Trimming took off 6 bases at V and 2 bases at J, with 9 bases between the two ends. The CDR3: CATSKTGNTGELFF. The CDR3 bases are TGTGCCACCAGTAAGACAGGCAACACCGGGGAGCTGTTTTTT.

The genes are TRBV5-1 and TRBJ1-5; TRBD1 matches 7 bases. The CDR3 has 16 amino acids. From germline, CDR1 is SGHRS and CDR2 YFSETQ. V shed 2 bases, J shed 5 bases, and the junction held 10 bases outside the gene matches. CDR3: CASSFGEGATDQPQHF. CDR3 sequence (DNA): TGCGCCAGCAGCTTTGGTGAGGGGGCAACCGATCAGCCCCAGCATTTT. The full variable domain, its missing parts supplied by reference TRBV5-1 and TRBJ1-5, is KAGVTQTPRYLIKTRGQQVTLSCSPISGHRSVSWYQQTPGQGLQFLFEYFSETQRNKGNFPGRFSGRQFSNSRSEMNVSTLELGDSALYLCASSFGEGATDQPQHFGDGTRLSIL.

This CDR3 is CASSPDRDRGGYGYTF. CDR3 DNA: TGTGCCAGCAGCCCCGACCGGGACAGGGGTGGCTATGGCTACACCTTC. The J gene is TRBJ1-2, the V gene TRBV11-1; the match to TRBD1 covers 10 bases. CDR1 SGHAT and CDR2 FQDESV come from the germline V gene (reference sequence). V lost 5 bases and J lost 4; bases outside the gene matches: 10. This CDR3 spans 16 amino acids.

The V call is TRBV5-5, the J call TRBJ1-1; tentatively, D is TRBD1 (6 bases). Germline loops: CDR1 SGHKS, CDR2 YYEKEE (reference sequence). V was shortened by 2 bases and J by 4 bases, with 6 bases between the two germline ends. The CDR3 is 12 amino acids. As DNA, the CDR3 is TGTGCCAGCAGCTTCAGGGGCACTGAAGCTTTCTTT. Translated: CASSFRGTEAFF.

The chain recombines TRBV6-2 or TRBV6-3 with TRBJ1-1, with unresolved D. Germline V gene lookup returns CDR1 MNHEY and CDR2 SVGEGT. Trimming left V 4 bases short and J 5 bases short, with 11 bases between. The CDR3 spans 13 residues. The CDR3: CASSSSSGTEAFF. CDR3 nucleotide sequence: TGTGCCAGCAGTTCTTCTAGTGGTACTGAAGCTTTCTTT.

This chain uses TRBV12-5 with TRBJ2-3; 8 nucleotides agree with TRBD2. The germline V gene has CDR1 LGHNT and CDR2 FRNRAP. The V and J ends lost 6 bases and 5 bases, in that order; junction bases with no gene match: 13. The CDR3 spans 16 residues. The chain's CDR3 is CASGGPFGRAGDTQYF. Written as DNA, the CDR3 is TGTGCTAGTGGCGGCCCGTTCGGGAGGGCAGGAGATACGCAGTATTTT.